The 6 T cell receptor beta chains reported below all come from one sample, sequenced in a study of OX40 agonist ivuxolimab in advanced cancers. Only in-frame clones appear in the TCRdb table, and some are missing; sequencing was by immunoSEQ multiplex PCR. There are about 77,000 clones in the sample; around 88% occur only once, and around 0.76% lies in the top ten. The source material was CD4+ or CD8+ T cells sorted from blood, sampled in a trial of the OX40 agonist ivuxolimab. These TCRs come from an adult with an advanced solid tumor such as melanoma, head and neck, liver or kidney cancer.

This chain uses TRBV7-2 with TRBJ2-1, with TRBD2 identical over 9 bases. The CDR3 is made up of 17 amino acids. Germline CDR1 is SGHTA and CDR2 is FQGNSA. V was clipped by 5 bases and J by 0 bases; unmatched bases: 8. In DNA, the CDR3 is TGTGCCAGCAGCATTAGCGGGGGTTATAGCTCCTACAATGAGCAGTTCTTC. This gives the protein CASSISGGYSSYNEQFF. The full variable domain, with the rest looked up from reference TRBV7-2 and TRBJ2-1, is GAGVSQSPSNKVTEKGKDVELRCDPISGHTALYWYRQSLGQGLEFLIYFQGNSAPDKSGLPSDRFSAERTGGSVSTLTIQRTQQEDSAVYLCASSISGGYSSYNEQFFGPGTRLTVL.

This rearrangement joins TRBV18 to TRBJ2-7; the match to TRBD1 covers 7 bases. Losses at the gene ends were 3 bases for V and 3 bases for J; bases not matched to a gene: 8. This CDR3 is built from 15 residues. The V gene's germline CDR1 is KGHSH and CDR2 LQKENI. CDR3 coding DNA: TGTGCCAGCTCACCGCGGACAGGCCTAGGCTACGAGCAGTACTTC. Its translation: CASSPRTGLGYEQYF.

In this sample, this clone turned up once. CDR3 sequence (DNA): TGCGCCAGCAGCCACCCAGGGGGGAATGAGCAGTTCTTC. This sequence encodes CASSHPGGNEQFF. J is TRBJ2-1 and V is TRBV4-1, with D perhaps TRBD1 (7 bases). The V end was cut by 3 bases, the J end by 7 bases, with 10 bases between. The CDR3 runs 13 residues. In germline, CDR1 is MGHRA, CDR2 YSYEKL.

This clone was seen a handful of times. The chain uses TRBV10-2 and TRBJ2-2, with 10 bases fitting TRBD2. The V gene's germline CDR1 is WSHSY and CDR2 SAAADI. The CDR3 has 18 amino acids. The ends lost 6 bases at V and 7 bases at J; junction bases unmatched: 17. The DNA for the CDR3 is TGCGCCAGCAGGAAATGGGCTAGCGGGAGAGGGGAGCTCGGGGAGCTGTTTTTT. This codes for CASRKWASGRGELGELFF.

The V call is TRBV7-9, the J call TRBJ2-7; 8 positions match TRBD2. Unmatched junction bases numbered 13, after V lost 7 bases and J lost 5 bases. CDR3 length: 15 amino acids. The germline CDR1 and CDR2 sequences are SEHNR and FQNEAQ (reference sequence). The CDR3 DNA reads as TGTGCCAGCATCCCGGCGGGGGGACCCAAGGACGAGCAGTACTTC. This codes for CASIPAGGPKDEQYF.

The chain recombines TRBV19 with TRBJ2-7; 11 nucleotides match TRBD1. V lost 4 bases and J lost 0; bases outside the gene matches: 5. CDR3 size: 16 residues. The V gene's germline CDR1 is LNHDA and CDR2 SQIVND (reference sequence). The CDR3 DNA sequence: TGTGCCAGTAGTACCGTGGGACAGGGGGACTCCTACGAGCAGTACTTC. Protein sequence: CASSTVGQGDSYEQYF.